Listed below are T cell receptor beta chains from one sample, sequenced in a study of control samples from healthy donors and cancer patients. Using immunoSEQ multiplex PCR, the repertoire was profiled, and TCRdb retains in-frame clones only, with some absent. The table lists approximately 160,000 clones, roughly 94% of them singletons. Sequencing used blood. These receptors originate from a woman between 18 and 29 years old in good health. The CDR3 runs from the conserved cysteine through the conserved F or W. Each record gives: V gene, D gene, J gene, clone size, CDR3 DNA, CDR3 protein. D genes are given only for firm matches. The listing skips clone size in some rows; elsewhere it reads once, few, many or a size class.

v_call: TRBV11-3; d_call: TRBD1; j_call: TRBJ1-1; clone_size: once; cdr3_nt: TGTGCCAGCAGCCCCAGGGGGCACACTGAAGCTTTCTTT; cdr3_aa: CASSPRGHTEAFF
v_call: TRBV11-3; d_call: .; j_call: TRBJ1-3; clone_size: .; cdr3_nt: TGTGCCAGCAGCTTAAAGGGGTCTGGAAACACCATATATTTT; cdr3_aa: CASSLKGSGNTIYF
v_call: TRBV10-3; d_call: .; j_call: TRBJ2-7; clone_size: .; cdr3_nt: TGTGCCATCAGTGGAGCAGGGAACTACGAGCAGTACTTC; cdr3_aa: CAISGAGNYEQYF
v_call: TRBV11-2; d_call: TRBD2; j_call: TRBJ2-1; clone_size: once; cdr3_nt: TGTGCCAGCAGCTTAGGGGGCGGAGGCGGACTAGCGGACGAAGTTGAGCAGTTCTTC; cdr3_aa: CASSLGGGGGLADEVEQFF
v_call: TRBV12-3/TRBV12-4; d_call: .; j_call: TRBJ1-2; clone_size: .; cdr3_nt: TGTGCCAGCTCGGGAAGCGCCGACTATGGCTACACCTTC; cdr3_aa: CASSGSADYGYTF
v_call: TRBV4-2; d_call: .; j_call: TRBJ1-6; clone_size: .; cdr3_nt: TGTGCCAGCAGCCCGTCCTTCAGCATTGGTAATTCACCCCTCCACTTT; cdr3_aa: CASSPSFSIGNSPLHF
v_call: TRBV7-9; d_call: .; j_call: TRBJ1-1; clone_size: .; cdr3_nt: TGTGCCAGCAGCTTACCCGCAGGGGACAAAGCTTTCTTT; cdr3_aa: CASSLPAGDKAFF
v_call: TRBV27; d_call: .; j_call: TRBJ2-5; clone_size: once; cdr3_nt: TGTGCCAGCAGTATACAGGGACCCCAAGAGACCCAGTACTTC; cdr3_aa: CASSIQGPQETQYF
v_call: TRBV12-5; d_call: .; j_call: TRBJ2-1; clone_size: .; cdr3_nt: TGTGCTAGTGGTTTCCGGGACCGTTACAATGAGCAGTTCTTC; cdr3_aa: CASGFRDRYNEQFF
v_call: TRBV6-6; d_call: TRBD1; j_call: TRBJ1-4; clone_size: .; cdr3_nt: TGTGCCAGCAGTGACCGGGACAGGGACCCTGAAAAACTGTTTTTT; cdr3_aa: CASSDRDRDPEKLFF
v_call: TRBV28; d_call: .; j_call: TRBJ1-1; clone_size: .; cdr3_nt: TGTGCCAGCAGTTTTGGGATTAGTACTGAAGCTTTCTTT; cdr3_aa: CASSFGISTEAFF
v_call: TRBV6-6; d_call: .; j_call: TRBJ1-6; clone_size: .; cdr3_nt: TGTGCCAGCAGTTACGCTGGGGGGGGAAATTCACCCCTCCACTTT; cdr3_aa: CASSYAGGGNSPLHF
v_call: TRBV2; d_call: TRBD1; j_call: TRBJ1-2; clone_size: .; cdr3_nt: TGTGCCAGCAGTGACCAGACAGGGTCAAATTCGGGCTACACCTTC; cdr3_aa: CASSDQTGSNSGYTF
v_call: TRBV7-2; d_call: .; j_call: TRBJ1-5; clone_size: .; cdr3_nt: TGTGCCAGCAGCTCACAGGGTCTTCAGCCCCAGCATTTT; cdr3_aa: CASSSQGLQPQHF
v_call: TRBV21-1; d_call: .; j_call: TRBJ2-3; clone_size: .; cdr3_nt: TGTGCCAGCAGCAAAGAGGGAGGGACAGGGAGGTTGGATACGCAGTATTTT; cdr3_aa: CASSKEGGTGRLDTQYF
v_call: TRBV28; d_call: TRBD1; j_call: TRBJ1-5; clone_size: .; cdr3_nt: TGTGCCAGCAGTCGCAGGGGGCTAGGACAGCCCCAGCATTTT; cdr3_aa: CASSRRGLGQPQHF
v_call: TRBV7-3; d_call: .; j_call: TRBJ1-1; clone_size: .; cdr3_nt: TGTGCCAGCAGCTCCGGGGATGAAGCTTTCTTT; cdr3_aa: CASSSGDEAFF
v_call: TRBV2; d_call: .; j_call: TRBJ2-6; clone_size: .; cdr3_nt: TGTGCCAGCAATCCCCCCCGTGCCTCTGGGGCCAACGTCCTGACTTTC; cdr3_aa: CASNPPRASGANVLTF
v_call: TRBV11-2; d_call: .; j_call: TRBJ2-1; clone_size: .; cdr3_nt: TGTGCCAGCAGCTTAGTCCGGGGGGGGACAGGGTTGGATGAGCAGTTCTTC; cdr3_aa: CASSLVRGGTGLDEQFF
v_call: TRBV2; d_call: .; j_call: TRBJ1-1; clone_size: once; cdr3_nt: TGTGCCAGCCGGTTGAGGGTTGGGAACACTGAAGCTTTCTTT; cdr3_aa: CASRLRVGNTEAFF
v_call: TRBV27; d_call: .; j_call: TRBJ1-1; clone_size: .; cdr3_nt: TGTGCCAGCAGGAACCAGGCGAACACTGAAGCTTTCTTT; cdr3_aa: CASRNQANTEAFF
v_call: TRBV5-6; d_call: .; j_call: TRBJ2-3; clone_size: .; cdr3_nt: TGTGCCAGCAGCTCAGGGGTGCAGAATACGCAGTATTTT; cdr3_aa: CASSSGVQNTQYF
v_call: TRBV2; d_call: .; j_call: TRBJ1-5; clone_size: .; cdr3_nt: TGTGCCAGCTGCCCCAATGCCAGGGGCGCAGATCAGCCCCAGCATTTT; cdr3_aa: CASCPNARGADQPQHF
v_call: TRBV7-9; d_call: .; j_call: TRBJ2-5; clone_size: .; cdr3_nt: TGTGCCAGCAGCCCGGACCAGACCCAGTACTTC; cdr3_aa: CASSPDQTQYF
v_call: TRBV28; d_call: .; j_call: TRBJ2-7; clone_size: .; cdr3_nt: TGTGCCAGCAGTCCCCTCGGTTTAGCTGGGGACTACGAGCAGTACTTC; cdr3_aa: CASSPLGLAGDYEQYF
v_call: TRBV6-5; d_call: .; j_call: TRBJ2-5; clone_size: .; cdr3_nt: TGTGCCTCGAACAGAGAGGCAGAAGAGACCCAGTACTTC; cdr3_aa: CASNREAEETQYF
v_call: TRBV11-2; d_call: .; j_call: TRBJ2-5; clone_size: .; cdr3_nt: TGTGCCAGCAGCTTACTCGCGGGAATTGAGACCCAGTACTTC; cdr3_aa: CASSLLAGIETQYF
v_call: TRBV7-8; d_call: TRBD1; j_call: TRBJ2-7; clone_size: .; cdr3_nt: TGTGCCAGCAGCTTGATGAGTGGGACAGGGACCCACGAGCAGTACTTC; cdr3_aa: CASSLMSGTGTHEQYF
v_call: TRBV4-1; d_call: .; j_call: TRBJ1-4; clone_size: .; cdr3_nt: TGCGCCAGCAGCCAAGTGCTGGGCAGATCTAATGAAAAACTGTTTTTT; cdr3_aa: CASSQVLGRSNEKLFF
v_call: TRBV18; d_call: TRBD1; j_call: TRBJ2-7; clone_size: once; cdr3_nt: TGTGCCAGCTCACTTCGTATCCCCGGGACAGGGGATACCACCTACGAGCAGTACTTC; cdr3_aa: CASSLRIPGTGDTTYEQYF
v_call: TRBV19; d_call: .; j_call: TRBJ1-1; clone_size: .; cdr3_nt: TGTGCCAGTAGGCGGGACCTGAACACTGAAGCTTTCTTT; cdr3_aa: CASRRDLNTEAFF
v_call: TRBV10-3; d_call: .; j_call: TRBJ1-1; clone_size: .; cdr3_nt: TGTGCCAGCCGCGAGAGGGGGGACACTGAAGCTTTCTTT; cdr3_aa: CASRERGDTEAFF
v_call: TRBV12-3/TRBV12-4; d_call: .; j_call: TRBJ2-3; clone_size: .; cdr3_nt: TGTGCCAGCAGTTTTTTGGCGGGCGATACGCAGTATTTT; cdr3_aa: CASSFLAGDTQYF
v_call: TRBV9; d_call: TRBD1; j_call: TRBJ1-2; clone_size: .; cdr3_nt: TGTGCCAGCAGCATGACGGGACAGGGGTACACCTTC; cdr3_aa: CASSMTGQGYTF
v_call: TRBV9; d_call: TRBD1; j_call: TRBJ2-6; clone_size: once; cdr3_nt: TGTGCCAGCAGCGTAGTTAAGGGGGCCCCTGGGGCCAACGTCCTGACTTTC; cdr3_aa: CASSVVKGAPGANVLTF
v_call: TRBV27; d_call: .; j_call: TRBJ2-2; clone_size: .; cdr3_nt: TGTGCCAGCAGTTTATGGCTCGGCAGCCTGAACACCGGGGAGCTGTTTTTT; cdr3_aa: CASSLWLGSLNTGELFF
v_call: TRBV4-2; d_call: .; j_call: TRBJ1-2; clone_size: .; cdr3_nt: TGTGCCAGCAGCTACCCGGGAGGGGGGCATGGCTACACCTTC; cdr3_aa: CASSYPGGGHGYTF
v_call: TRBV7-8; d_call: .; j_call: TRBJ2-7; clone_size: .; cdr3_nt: TGTGCCAGCAGCTTATCAACAGGACCCCGCCGCGTCCGCCCCTACGAGCAGTACTTC; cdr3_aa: CASSLSTGPRRVRPYEQYF
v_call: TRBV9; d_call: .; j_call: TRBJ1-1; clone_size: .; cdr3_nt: TGTGCCAGCAGCGTAGGGCCGGGTATGTCCACTGAAGCTTTCTTT; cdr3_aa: CASSVGPGMSTEAFF
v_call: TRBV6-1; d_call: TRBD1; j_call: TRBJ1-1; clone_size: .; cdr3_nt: TGTGCCAGCAGTGAGGGGACAGCAACTAACACTGAAGCTTTCTTT; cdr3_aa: CASSEGTATNTEAFF
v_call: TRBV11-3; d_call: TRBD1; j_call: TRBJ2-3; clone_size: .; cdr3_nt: TGTGCCAGCAGCCCCCGGCCAGGGGGAGATACGCAGTATTTT; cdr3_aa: CASSPRPGGDTQYF
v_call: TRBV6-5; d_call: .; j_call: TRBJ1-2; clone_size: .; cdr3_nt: TGTGCCACGAGCCTAGCGGGGTTGGGCTACACCTTC; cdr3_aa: CATSLAGLGYTF
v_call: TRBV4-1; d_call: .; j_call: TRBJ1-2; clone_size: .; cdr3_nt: TGCGCCAGCAGCCAAGTTGTCGGCAGGAACTATGGCTACACCTTC; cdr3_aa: CASSQVVGRNYGYTF